The 8 T cell receptor beta chains in this list originate from one sample, sequenced in a study of T cell responses to AZD1222 COVID-19 vaccine. The repertoire was sequenced with immunoSEQ multiplex PCR; TCRdb's copy has only in-frame clones and lacks some. The sample lists about 200,000 clones, over 85% seen once, with 1% in the top ten. Sequences were derived from peripheral blood, sampled 28 days after the second AZD1222 dose. The receptors were gathered from an adult who received the AZD1222 COVID-19 vaccine.

V usage is TRBV4-1 and J usage is TRBJ2-2, with D hard to call. V shed 1 base and J shed 7 bases, with 16 bases lying between them. The CDR3 extends over 16 amino acids. The germline V gene encodes CDR1 MGHRA and CDR2 YSYEKL. CDR3 in DNA: TGCGCCAGCAGCCAAGTCCCCTCGGCCGCAGGCGGGGAGCTGTTTTTT. It specifies CASSQVPSAAGGELFF.

The V call is TRBV9, the J call TRBJ1-2; TRBD1 aligns across 7 bases. J was trimmed by 1 base and V by 3 bases; bases with no gene match: 6. CDR3 length: 15 amino acids. Germline V gene lookup returns CDR1 SGDLS and CDR2 YYNGEE. CDR3 region: CASSAGQELNYGYTF. CDR3 DNA sequence: TGTGCCAGCAGCGCCGGACAGGAGCTTAACTATGGCTACACCTTC.

This chain links TRBV24-1 with TRBJ2-3; D is unresolved. The CDR3 is made up of 11 amino acids. V lost 7 bases, J lost 1 base, and 2 bases lay in between. Germline CDR1 is KGHDR and CDR2 is SFDVKD. The DNA for the CDR3 is TGTGCCACCAGGGGCACAGATACGCAGTATTTT. Translated, it gives CATRGTDTQYF.

V is TRBV21-1 and J is TRBJ1-4. TRBV21-1 is recorded as a pseudogene. This CDR3 spans 14 amino acids. This CDR3 reads CASGALWTNEKLFF. For the CDR3, the DNA is TGTGCCAGCGGTGCCCTATGGACTAATGAAAAACTGTTTTTT.

The V gene is TRBV5-4, the J gene TRBJ1-2, with D maybe TRBD1 (6 bases). Trimming cost V 4 bases and J 9 bases, with 10 bases left between them. There are 11 residues in the CDR3. Germline V CDR1 and CDR2: SGHNT, YYREEE (reference sequence). CDR3: CASSLTGSYTF. The CDR3 nucleotides are TGTGCCAGCAGCCTTACAGGGAGCTACACCTTC.

The chain's CDR3 is CASSDGVRGEAFF. CDR3 bases: TGTGCCAGCAGTGACGGGGTCCGGGGTGAAGCTTTCTTT. J is TRBJ1-1 and V is TRBV6-4; no clear D gene. Looked up from germline, CDR1 is MRHNA and CDR2 is SNTAGT. Between the trimmed V and J ends, which lost 2 bases and 7 bases, there was a span of 11 bases. This CDR3 has 13 amino acids.

The rearrangement uses TRBV27 and TRBJ1-2, with D hard to call. Germline CDR1 MNHEY, CDR2 SMNVEV (reference sequence). This CDR3 contains 15 residues. V lost 4 bases, J lost 1 base, and 13 bases lay in between. This CDR3 is CASSSLESLNYGYTF. CDR3 coding DNA: TGTGCCAGCAGTTCCCTTGAGAGCCTTAACTATGGCTACACCTTC.

The CDR3 region has the DNA TGTGCCAGCAGAGGGGACCGGTATGAAAAACTGTTTTTT. Its translation: CASRGDRYEKLFF. The V call is TRBV3-1 (or the pseudogene TRBV3-2), the J call TRBJ1-4; D may be TRBD1 (5 bases). The V gene's germline CDR1 is LGHDT and CDR2 YNNKEL (reference sequence). Trimming stripped 6 bases from V and 6 bases from J, with 11 bases between. CDR3 size: 13 residues.